This entry concerns a single T cell receptor (beta chain). This sample was taken from a study of OX40 agonist ivuxolimab in advanced cancers. Method: immunoSEQ multiplex PCR; TCRdb's copy keeps in-frame clones and lacks some. The sample yields about 43,000 clones, roughly 78% seen once. V lost 7 bases, J lost 1 base, and 10 bases lay in between. The length of the CDR3 is 13 residues. Germline V gene sequence: CDR1 SGDLS, CDR2 YYNGEE. The material was CD4+ or CD8+ T cells sorted from blood, obtained in a trial of the OX40 agonist ivuxolimab. The chain combines TRBV9 with TRBJ2-3, with D unclear. The origin of this receptor is an adult with an advanced solid tumor such as melanoma, head and neck, liver or kidney cancer. The CDR3 reads CASAPPGTDTQYF. The CDR3 DNA sequence: TGTGCCAGCGCCCCCCCTGGCACAGATACGCAGTATTTT.